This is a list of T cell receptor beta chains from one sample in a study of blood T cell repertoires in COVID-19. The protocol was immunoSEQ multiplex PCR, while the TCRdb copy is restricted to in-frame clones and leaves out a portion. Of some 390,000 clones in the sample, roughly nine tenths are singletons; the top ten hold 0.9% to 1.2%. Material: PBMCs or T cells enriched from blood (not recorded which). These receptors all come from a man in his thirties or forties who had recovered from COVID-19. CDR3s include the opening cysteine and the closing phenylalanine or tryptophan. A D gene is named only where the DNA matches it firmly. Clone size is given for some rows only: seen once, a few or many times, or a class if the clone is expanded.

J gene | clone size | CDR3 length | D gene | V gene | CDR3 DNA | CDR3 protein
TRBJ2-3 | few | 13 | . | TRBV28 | TGTGCCAGCAGCCTCACCAGCGCAGATACGCAGTATTTT | CASSLTSADTQYF
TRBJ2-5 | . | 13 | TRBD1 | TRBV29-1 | TGCAGCGCTCTCCGGGACAGCGAAGAGACCCAGTACTTC | CSALRDSEETQYF
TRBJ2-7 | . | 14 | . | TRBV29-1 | TGCAGCGTCCCCGGGGAAAGGGAACTCTCCGAGCAGTACTTC | CSVPGERELSEQYF
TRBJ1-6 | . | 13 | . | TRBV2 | TGTGCCAGCCGGCTCAGGAATAATTCACCCCTCCACTTT | CASRLRNNSPLHF
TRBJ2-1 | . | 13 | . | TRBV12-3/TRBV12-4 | TGTGCCAGCAGTTTTATGCCACGTGAGGGGCAGTTCTTC | CASSFMPREGQFF
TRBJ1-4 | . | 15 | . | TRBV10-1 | TGCGCCAGCAGTGAGTCGGTCGGGATAGGTGAAAAACTGTTTTTT | CASSESVGIGEKLFF
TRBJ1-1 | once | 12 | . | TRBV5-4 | TGTGCCAGCAGCTTACGAGGGACTGAAGCTTTCTTT | CASSLRGTEAFF
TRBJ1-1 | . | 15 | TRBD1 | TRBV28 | TGTGCCAGCAGTTTCAACCCCGGGACAGGGGGCTCAGCTTTCTTT | CASSFNPGTGGSAFF
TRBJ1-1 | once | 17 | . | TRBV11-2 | TGTGCCAGCAGCTTAGATTTTGCTTTTAGAGGGAATACTGAAGCTTTCTTT | CASSLDFAFRGNTEAFF
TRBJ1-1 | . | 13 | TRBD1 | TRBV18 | TGTGCCAGCTCACCACCGGGACAGACTGAAGCTTTCTTT | CASSPPGQTEAFF
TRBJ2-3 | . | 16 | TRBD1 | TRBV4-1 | TGCGCCAGCAGCCAAGATCGGGACAGGGGTACAGATACGCAGTATTTT | CASSQDRDRGTDTQYF
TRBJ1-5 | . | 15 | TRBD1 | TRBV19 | TGTGCCAGTAGTCCACCGGACAGGTTCAATCAGCCCCAGCATTTT | CASSPPDRFNQPQHF
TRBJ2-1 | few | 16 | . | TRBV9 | TGTGCCAGCAGCGCCCCTGAAGCGGCCTACTACAATGAGCAGTTCTTC | CASSAPEAAYYNEQFF
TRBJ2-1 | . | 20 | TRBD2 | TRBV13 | TGTGCCAGCAGCTCAAGCTGGGGACTAGCGGGAGCCGGCTCCTACAATGAGCAGTTCTTC | CASSSSWGLAGAGSYNEQFF
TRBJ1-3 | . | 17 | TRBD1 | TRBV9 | TGTGCCAGCAGCGCACCGGGACAGGGGGCATTTAGAAACACCATATATTTT | CASSAPGQGAFRNTIYF
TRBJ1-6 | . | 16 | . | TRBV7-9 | TGTGCCAGCAGCTTACCTAGGGGGGAGGGAAGATCACCCCTCCACTTT | CASSLPRGEGRSPLHF
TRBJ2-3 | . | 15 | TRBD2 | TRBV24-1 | TGTGCCACCAGCCTCCTAGCGGCTAGCACAGATACGCAGTATTTT | CATSLLAASTDTQYF
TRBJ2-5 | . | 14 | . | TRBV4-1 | TGCGCCAGCAGCCAAGTGGGGGGTACGGAGACCCAGTACTTC | CASSQVGGTETQYF
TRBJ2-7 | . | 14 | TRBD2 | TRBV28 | TGTGCCAGCAGCCAAACTAGCGGGATTTACGAGCAGTACTTC | CASSQTSGIYEQYF